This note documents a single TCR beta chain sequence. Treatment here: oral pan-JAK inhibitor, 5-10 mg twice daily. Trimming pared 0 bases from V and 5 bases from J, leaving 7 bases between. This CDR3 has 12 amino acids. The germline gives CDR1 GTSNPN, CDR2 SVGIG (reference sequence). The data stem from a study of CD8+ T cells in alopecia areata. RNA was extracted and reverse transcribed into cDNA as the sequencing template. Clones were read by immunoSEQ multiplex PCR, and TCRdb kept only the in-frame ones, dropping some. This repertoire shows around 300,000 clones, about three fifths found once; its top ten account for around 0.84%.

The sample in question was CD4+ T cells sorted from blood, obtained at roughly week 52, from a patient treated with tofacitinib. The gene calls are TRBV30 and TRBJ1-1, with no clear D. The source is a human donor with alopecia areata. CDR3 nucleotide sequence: TGTGCCTGGAGTGTATGGGGTACTGAAGCTTTCTTT. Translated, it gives CAWSVWGTEAFF.